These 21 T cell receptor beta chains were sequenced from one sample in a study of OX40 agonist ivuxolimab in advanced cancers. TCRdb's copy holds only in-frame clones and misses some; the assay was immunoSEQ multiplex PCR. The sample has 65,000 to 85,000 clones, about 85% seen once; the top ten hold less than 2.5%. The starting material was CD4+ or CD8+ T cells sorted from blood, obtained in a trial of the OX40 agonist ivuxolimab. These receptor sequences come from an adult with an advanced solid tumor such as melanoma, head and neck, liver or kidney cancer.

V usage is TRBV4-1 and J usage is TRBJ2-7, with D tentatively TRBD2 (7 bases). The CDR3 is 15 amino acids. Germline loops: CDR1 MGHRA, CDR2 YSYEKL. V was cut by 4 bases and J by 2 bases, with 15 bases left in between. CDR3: CASSPTGREAYEQYF. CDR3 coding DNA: TGCGCCAGCAGCCCTACAGGGAGGGAGGCCTACGAGCAGTACTTC.

CDR3 sequence: CASSSRGYGYTF. CDR3 DNA sequence: TGTGCCAGCAGCTCGCGGGGCTATGGCTACACCTTC. This chain links TRBV7-8 with TRBJ1-2; unclear D gene. The V gene lost 4 bases and the J gene lost 4 bases, with 7 bases spanning the gap. The CDR3 is 12 amino acids. CDR1 is SGHVS and CDR2 is FQNEAQ in the germline V gene.

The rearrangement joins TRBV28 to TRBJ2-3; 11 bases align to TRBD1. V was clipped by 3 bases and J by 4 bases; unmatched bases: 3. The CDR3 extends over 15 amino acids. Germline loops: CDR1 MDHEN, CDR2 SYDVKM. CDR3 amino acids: CASSFGTGGSDTQYF. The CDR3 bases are TGTGCCAGCAGTTTTGGGACAGGGGGATCAGATACGCAGTATTTT.

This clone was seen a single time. CDR3 DNA sequence: TGTGCCTGTAGCGGGAGCTCCTACAATGAGCAGTTCTTC. Its protein product is CACSGSSYNEQFF. This chain connects TRBV30 to TRBJ2-1, with TRBD2 matching over 9 bases. The CDR3 runs 13 residues. The J segment lost 0 bases and the V segment lost 6 bases, leaving 0 bases of the junction unmatched. The V gene's germline CDR1 is GTSNPN and CDR2 SVGIG (reference sequence). Variable domain in full (rest from reference TRBV30 and TRBJ2-1): SQTIHQWPATLVQPVGSPLSLECTVEGTSNPNLYWYRQAAGRGLQLLFYSVGIGQISSEVPQNLSASRPQDRQFILSSKKLLLSDSGFYLCACSGSSYNEQFFGPGTRLTVL.

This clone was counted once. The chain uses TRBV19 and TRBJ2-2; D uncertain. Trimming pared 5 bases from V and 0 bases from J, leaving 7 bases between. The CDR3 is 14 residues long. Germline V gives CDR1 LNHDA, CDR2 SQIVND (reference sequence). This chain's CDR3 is CASSVWANTGELFF. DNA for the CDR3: TGTGCCAGTAGTGTTTGGGCGAACACCGGGGAGCTGTTTTTT.

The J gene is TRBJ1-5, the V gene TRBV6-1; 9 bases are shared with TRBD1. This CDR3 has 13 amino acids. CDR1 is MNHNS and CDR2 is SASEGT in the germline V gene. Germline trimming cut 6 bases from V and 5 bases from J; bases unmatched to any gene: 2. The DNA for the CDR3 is TGTGCCAGCAGGGGACAGGGTGATCAGCCCCAGCATTTT. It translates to CASRGQGDQPQHF.

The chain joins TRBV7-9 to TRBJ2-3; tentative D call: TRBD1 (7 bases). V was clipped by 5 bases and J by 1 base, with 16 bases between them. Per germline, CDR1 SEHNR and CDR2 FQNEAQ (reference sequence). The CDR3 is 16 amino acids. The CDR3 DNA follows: TGTGCCAGCAGCCGCTCAGGGGGACTCGGCACAGATACGCAGTATTTT. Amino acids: CASSRSGGLGTDTQYF. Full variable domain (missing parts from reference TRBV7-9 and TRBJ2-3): DTGVSQNPRHKITKRGQNVTFRCDPISEHNRLYWYRQTLGQGPEFLTYFQNEAQLEKSRLLSDRFSAERPKGSFSTLEIQRTEQGDSAMYLCASSRSGGLGTDTQYFGPGTRLTVL.

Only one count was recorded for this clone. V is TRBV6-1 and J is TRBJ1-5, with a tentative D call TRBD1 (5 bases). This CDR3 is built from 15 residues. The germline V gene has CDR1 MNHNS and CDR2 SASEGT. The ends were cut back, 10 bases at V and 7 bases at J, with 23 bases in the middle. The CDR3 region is CATGAVSGIGQPQHF. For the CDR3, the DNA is TGTGCCACCGGCGCCGTCTCAGGGATAGGGCAGCCCCAGCATTTT.

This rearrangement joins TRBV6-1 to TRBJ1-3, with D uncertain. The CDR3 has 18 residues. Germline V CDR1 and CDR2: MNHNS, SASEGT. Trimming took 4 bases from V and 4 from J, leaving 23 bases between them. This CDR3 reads CASSVSSPSGRKGNTIYF. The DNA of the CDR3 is TGTGCCAGCAGTGTAAGCTCACCCAGCGGTAGGAAAGGAAACACCATATATTTT.

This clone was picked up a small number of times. The CDR3 sequence: CASSTGQAVSYEQYF. The CDR3 DNA reads as TGTGCCAGCAGCACGGGACAGGCAGTCTCCTACGAGCAGTACTTC. The chain carries TRBV21-1 and TRBJ2-7; the D call in the table, TRBD1, was not verified against the DNA. TRBV21-1 corresponds to a pseudogene. The CDR3 length is 15 residues.

The CDR3 protein is CASSMEGQGSTEAFF. The CDR3 region has the DNA TGTGCCAGTAGTATGGAGGGACAGGGGTCCACTGAAGCTTTCTTT. The V gene is TRBV19, the J gene TRBJ1-1; 10 bases agree with TRBD1. CDR1 is LNHDA and CDR2 is SQIVND in the germline V gene (reference sequence). CDR3 size: 15 residues. Unmatched junction bases numbered 5, after V lost 3 bases and J lost 4 bases.

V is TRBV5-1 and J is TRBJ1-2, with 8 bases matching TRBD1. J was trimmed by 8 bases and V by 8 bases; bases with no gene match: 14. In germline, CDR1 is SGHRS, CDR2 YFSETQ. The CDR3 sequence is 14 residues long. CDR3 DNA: TGCGCCAGTAACCCAATGACAGGGGAGGGAGGCTACACCTTC. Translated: CASNPMTGEGGYTF. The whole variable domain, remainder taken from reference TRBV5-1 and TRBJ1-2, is KAGVTQTPRYLIKTRGQQVTLSCSPISGHRSVSWYQQTPGQGLQFLFEYFSETQRNKGNFPGRFSGRQFSNSRSEMNVSTLELGDSALYLCASNPMTGEGGYTFGSGTRLTVV.

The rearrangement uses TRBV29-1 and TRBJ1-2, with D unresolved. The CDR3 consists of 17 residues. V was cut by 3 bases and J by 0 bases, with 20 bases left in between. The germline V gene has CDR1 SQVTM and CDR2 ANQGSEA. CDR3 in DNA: TGCAGCGTTGATTCTGATTTTGGGAAAGCGGCTAACTATGGCTACACCTTC. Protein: CSVDSDFGKAANYGYTF.

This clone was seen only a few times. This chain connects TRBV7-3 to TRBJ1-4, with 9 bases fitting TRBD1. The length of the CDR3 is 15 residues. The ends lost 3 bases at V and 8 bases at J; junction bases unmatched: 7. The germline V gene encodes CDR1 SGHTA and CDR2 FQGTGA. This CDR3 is CASSLTGTGNEKLFF. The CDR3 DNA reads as TGTGCCAGCAGCTTGACCGGGACAGGGAACGAAAAACTGTTTTTT.

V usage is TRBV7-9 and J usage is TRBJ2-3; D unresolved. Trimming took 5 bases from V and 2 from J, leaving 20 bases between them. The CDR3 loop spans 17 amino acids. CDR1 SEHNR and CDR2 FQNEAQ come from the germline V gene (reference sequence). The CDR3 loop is CASSTPPGSGPTDTQYF. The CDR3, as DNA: TGTGCCAGCAGCACCCCCCCCGGGTCGGGCCCCACAGATACGCAGTATTTT.

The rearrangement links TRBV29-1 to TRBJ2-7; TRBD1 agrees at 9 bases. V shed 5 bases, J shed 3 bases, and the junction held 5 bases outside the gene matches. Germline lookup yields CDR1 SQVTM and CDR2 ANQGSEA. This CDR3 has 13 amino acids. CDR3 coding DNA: TGCAGCGTTCTGGGACAGGGACTCTACGAGCAGTACTTC. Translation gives CSVLGQGLYEQYF.

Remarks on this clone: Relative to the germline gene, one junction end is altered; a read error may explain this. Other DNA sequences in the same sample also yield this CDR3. The CDR3 sequence is CASSKQGSGNTIYF. DNA for the CDR3: TGCGCCAGCAGCAAACAGGGATCTGGAAACACCATATATTTT. This chain uses TRBV13 with TRBJ1-3, with D possibly being TRBD1 (6 bases). The CDR3 is 14 amino acids. The germline V gene encodes CDR1 PRHDT and CDR2 FYEKMQ (reference sequence).

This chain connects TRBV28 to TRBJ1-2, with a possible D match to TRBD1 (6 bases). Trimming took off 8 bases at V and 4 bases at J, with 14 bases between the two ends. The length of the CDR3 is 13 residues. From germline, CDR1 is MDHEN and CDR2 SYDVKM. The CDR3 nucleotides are TGTGCCAGCGGGCAGGGGCCTCTCTATGGCTACACCTTC. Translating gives CASGQGPLYGYTF.

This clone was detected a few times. The CDR3 coding sequence is TGTGCCAGCAGTGTTATGGGGGCTAATCGGAATTCACCCCTCCACTTT. Translated: CASSVMGANRNSPLHF. The rearrangement uses TRBV6-1 and TRBJ1-6; a weak D match, TRBD1 (6 bases). CDR3 length: 16 amino acids. Germline V gives CDR1 MNHNS, CDR2 SASEGT. The germline V and J ends were trimmed by 4 bases and 7 bases, with 17 bases remaining between them.

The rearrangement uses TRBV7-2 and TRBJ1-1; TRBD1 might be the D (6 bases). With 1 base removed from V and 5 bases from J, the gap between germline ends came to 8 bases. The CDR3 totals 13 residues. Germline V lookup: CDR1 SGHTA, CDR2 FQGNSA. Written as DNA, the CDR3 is TGTGCCAGCAGCTTAGTACAGGGAACTGAAGCTTTCTTT. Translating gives CASSLVQGTEAFF. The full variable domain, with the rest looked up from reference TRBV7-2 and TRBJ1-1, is GAGVSQSPSNKVTEKGKDVELRCDPISGHTALYWYRQSLGQGLEFLIYFQGNSAPDKSGLPSDRFSAERTGGSVSTLTIQRTQQEDSAVYLCASSLVQGTEAFFGQGTRLTVV.

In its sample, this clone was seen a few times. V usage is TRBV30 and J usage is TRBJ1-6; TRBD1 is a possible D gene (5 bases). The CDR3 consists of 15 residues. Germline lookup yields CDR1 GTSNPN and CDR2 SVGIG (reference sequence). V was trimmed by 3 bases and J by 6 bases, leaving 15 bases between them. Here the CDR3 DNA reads TGTGCCTGGAGAGCGGGGGGAAGGGCTAATTCACCCCTCCACTTT. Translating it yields CAWRAGGRANSPLHF.